Included here is one T cell receptor beta chain sequence, with context. The antigen remains unidentified. The data were taken from a study of T cell responses to AZD1222 COVID-19 vaccine. Points from the study as a whole: Two AZD1222 doses significantly raised spike-specific TCR breadth and depth over controls.

The data were produced by immunoSEQ multiplex PCR, yet TCRdb's version contains in-frame clones alone and is incomplete. The table lists about 170,000 clones, just over 90% of them singletons, with 3.5% to 5% in the top ten. The V gene lost 4 bases and the J gene lost 1 base, with 23 bases spanning the gap. Germline V CDR1 and CDR2: WNHNN, SYGVQD (reference sequence). CDR3 length equals 19 residues. The sample was peripheral blood, taken on day 0 of AZD1222 vaccination. This receptor was obtained from an adult in good health. This chain joins TRBV10-1 and TRBJ1-3; D gene ambiguous. CDR3 sequence: CASSASRGSDGRSGNTIYF. CDR3 sequence (DNA): TGCGCCAGCAGTGCTTCTCGAGGTTCCGACGGAAGATCTGGAAACACCATATATTTT.